This TCR beta chain is drawn from a study of identical twins (dated by TCRdb to about 2016). Study-wide context: To test whether fetal clonotypes persist, this study deep-sequenced TCR alpha and beta repertoires from monozygotic twins, from unrelated adults of various ages, and from cord blood. To rule out contamination, replicate twin experiments were performed at different times with different library preparation protocols. Study-wide conclusions, independent of this receptor: Zero-insertion analyses could be partly confounded by invariant T cells such as MAIT and iNKT, although diverse VJ usage argued against such confounding for most clonotypes. Fewer insertions were carried by abundant cord blood beta clonotypes; a weaker similar trend was observed in young adult naive repertoires, while no such trend was observed in memory repertoires. Compared with coincidental sharing between unrelated individuals, out-of-frame TCR alpha sequences shared between twins had an excess of sequences with low generation probability. Recombination models systematically underestimated out-of-frame TCR alpha sharing in monozygotic twins but agreed with sharing between unrelated individuals. Conclusions relied on cross-sectional statistical analysis, since the same donors could not be followed over many years. Excess twin sharing in beta out-of-frame sequences was weaker because fewer shared sequences lowered the signal-to-noise ratio.

This clonotype was seen many times. The specificity of this receptor is unknown. No base-level quality is on record; no much larger clone is a single base apart. Trimming at the junction amounts to 7 bases on V and 1 base on J, and the germline ends lie 20 bases apart. The CDR3 spans 16 residues, from the cysteine through the phenylalanine. The entry retains the CDR3 DNA only, 48 bases that are in frame from base 1. Based on the germline V gene, the CDR1 and CDR2 sequences are MGHDK and SYGVNS. Library construction relied on 5' RACE. Instrument on record: Illumina HiSeq 2000. Template switching added a universal primer binding site, and the final cDNA carried a unique molecular identifier that allowed TCR cDNA molecules to be counted accurately. Specific primers in the conserved constant-segment region were used to synthesize first-strand cDNA for the TCR alpha and beta chains. To control for contamination, every cDNA library carried two barcodes: a SMART-Mk sample barcode plus Illumina barcodes. TruSeq adapter sequences, together with Illumina sample barcodes, were added in two successive PCR steps. TCR alpha and beta cDNA libraries were sequenced on the Illumina HiSeq platform with custom primers. Per the source publication's procedure: MiGEC was used to process raw reads and extract unique molecular identifiers, and MiXCR was used to find CDR3 positions. Recombination models were inferred per individual with the repgenHMM and IGoR tools using an EM algorithm. Shared clonotype analysis was performed with the tcR package in R, normalizing sharing by the product of cloneset sizes. To study raw recombination without the effects of thymic and clonal selection, out-of-frame nonproductive sequences were analyzed. TCRdb trimmed the raw reads at Q25, called clones with MiXCR and kept productive beta chains. Records with the same CDR3 protein are collapsed into one entry carrying the most frequent genes and DNA. These V and J calls rely on TCRdb rather than the paper's analysis. For this sample the table gives fewer than 250,000 distinct CDR3 sequences, of which roughly 10% were detected only once. 5% to 6.5% of the sample comes from the top ten.

Only healthy Caucasian donors were included. Miltenyi CD45RO+ enrichment and human naive T-cell isolation kits were used to isolate memory (CD45RO+) and naive T cells from PBMC. The sequence was obtained from a woman in her late teens or twenties in good health. The material sequenced was memory (CD45RO+) T cells sorted from blood. This specimen's cell subset or site label, per the study, means: CD45RO+ enriched T cells. The chain was built from TRBV25-1 and TRBJ2-7, with a tentative D gene TRBD2 over 6 matching bases. At the DNA level, the sequence is TGTGCCAGCACCGAGGGGTTAACGGGGGAGTCCTACGAGCAGTACTTC. Its product reads: CASTEGLTGESYEQYF.